These T cell receptor beta chains were read from a single sample in a study of cytomegalovirus exposure and HLA in healthy donors. This table comes from immunoSEQ multiplex PCR, and its TCRdb copy is limited to in-frame clones, with some not included. The sample comprises roughly 90,000 clones, about 84% of which are singletons, and 2% to 2.5% rests with the top ten. The sequencing sample was made of PBMCs. Source of these receptors: a man aged 18 to 29 in good health and CMV-seronegative. Each CDR3 is given with its conserved first and last residue. The D gene is left open where the match is weak. Size tells how often a clone was seen (once, few, many) or the class of an expanded clone, and some rows leave it out.

>TRBJ2-2|NA|NA|TRBV9
TGTGCCAGCAGCGTTTCCAGGGCGGCCGGGGAGCTGTTTTTT
CASSVSRAAGELFF
>TRBJ2-3|once|TRBD2|TRBV4-1
TGCGCCAGCAGCCAAGTTACTAGCGGGGGGGCCCCAGATACGCAGTATTTT
CASSQVTSGGAPDTQYF
>TRBJ2-2|NA|TRBD1|TRBV13
TGTGCCAGCAGGGTCCGCGACAGGGGTTCGGGGGAGCTGTTTTTT
CASRVRDRGSGELFF
>TRBJ1-1|NA|TRBD1|TRBV19
TGTGCCAGTATCCGCGGACAGGGTATTTTGAACACTGAAGCTTTCTTT
CASIRGQGILNTEAFF
>TRBJ2-5|few|TRBD1|TRBV19
TGTGCCAGTAGTATTGGGGACAGGGGCTACCAAGAGACCCAGTACTTC
CASSIGDRGYQETQYF
>TRBJ2-7|NA|TRBD1|TRBV5-1
TGCGCCAGCAGCTTGGAGCAGGGGGCGTACGAGCAGTACTTC
CASSLEQGAYEQYF
>TRBJ2-7|NA|TRBD1|TRBV19
TGTGCCAGTAGTATAGATGGGACAGACCAACCCTTCTACGAGCAGTACTTC
CASSIDGTDQPFYEQYF
>TRBJ1-5|NA|TRBD1|TRBV10-1
TGCGCCAGCCGAAGAGCCACAGGGGGCATACTGGGCAATCAGCCCCAGCATTTT
CASRRATGGILGNQPQHF
>TRBJ2-7|NA|TRBD1|TRBV7-6
TGTGCCAGCAGCCCGGGGACAGGCCCCTACGAGCAGTACTTC
CASSPGTGPYEQYF
>TRBJ2-4|NA|TRBD1|TRBV29-1
TGCAGCGTTGAAAGGCAGGGGGCGTCCAAAAACATTCAGTACTTC
CSVERQGASKNIQYF
>TRBJ2-7|NA|NA|TRBV7-9
TGTGCCAGCAGCTTCAGATTGACCTACGAGCAGTACTTC
CASSFRLTYEQYF
>TRBJ2-3|once|TRBD1|TRBV6-1
TGTGCCAGCAGTGATCGAATTCCGGGACAGGGGATCCCAGATACGCAGTATTTT
CASSDRIPGQGIPDTQYF
>TRBJ2-1|NA|NA|TRBV28
TGTGCCAGCAGTTTGGCGGGTTGGGTTTACAATGAGCAGTTCTTC
CASSLAGWVYNEQFF
>TRBJ1-3|NA|NA|TRBV13
TGTGCCAGCAGACAGGGTAACTCTGGAAACACCATATATTTT
CASRQGNSGNTIYF
>TRBJ2-2|NA|NA|TRBV19
TGTGCCAGTAGTATAGATAACAGGGGGGGACCCATCACCGGGGAGCTGTTTTTT
CASSIDNRGGPITGELFF
>TRBJ2-3|once|TRBD2|TRBV2
TGTGCCAGCAGTTTACTAGCGGGGTCCCCGGATACGCAGTATTTT
CASSLLAGSPDTQYF
>TRBJ1-4|once|TRBD1|TRBV6-6
TGTGCCAGCAGCGATCCGACAGGGAAAAAGGAAAAACTGTTTTTT
CASSDPTGKKEKLFF
>TRBJ1-4|NA|NA|TRBV6-1
TGTGCCAGCAGAGACTCAGGGGCAACTAATGAAAAACTGTTTTTT
CASRDSGATNEKLFF
>TRBJ1-2|NA|NA|TRBV5-4
TGTGCCAGCAGCTTGGATGGGGGGGAGGCAGGCGGCTACACCTTC
CASSLDGGEAGGYTF
>TRBJ1-3|NA|NA|TRBV5-4
TGTGCCAGCAGCTTGCGAGGGTTCGGAAACACCATATATTTT
CASSLRGFGNTIYF
>TRBJ1-6|NA|NA|TRBV10-3
TGTGCCATCAGTCTAGGACAAAGCAATTCACCCCTCCACTTT
CAISLGQSNSPLHF
>TRBJ2-2|few|NA|TRBV6-6
TGTGCCACCGACCGGGATGGTGGGGAGCTGTTTTTT
CATDRDGGELFF
>TRBJ2-2|NA|NA|TRBV6-5
TGTGCCAGCAGTTACAGTCTTAGCACCGGGGAGCTGTTTTTT
CASSYSLSTGELFF
>TRBJ1-1|NA|NA|TRBV29-1
TGCAGCGTTGAATCATCGGACACTGAAGCTTTCTTT
CSVESSDTEAFF
>TRBJ2-6|NA|TRBD2|TRBV11-2
TGTGCCAGCAGCTTGGGAGGGTCTGGGGCCAACGTCCTGACTTTC
CASSLGGSGANVLTF